This T cell receptor beta chain originates from a study of Ad26.COV2.S vaccination and SARS-CoV-2 variants. At the level of the study: Ad26.COV2.S shots went into the muscle once or twice, 56 days apart.

The germline V gene encodes CDR1 KGHSH and CDR2 LQKENI. The germline V and J ends were trimmed by 8 bases and 5 bases, with 15 bases remaining between them. This CDR3 comprises 14 residues. The data were produced by immunoSEQ multiplex PCR, yet TCRdb's version contains in-frame clones alone and is incomplete. The table has around 380,000 clones, roughly nine tenths seen once. Broader study findings: Measures of TCR breadth and depth may have fallen short of total T cell responses.

Treatment denoted: 15 to 20 received Ad26.COV2.S at low or high dose, single or two shots; 5 received placebo; per-sample allocation not given. Day 63 following the first vaccine or placebo injection was when the samples were taken. The vaccine delivered Wuhan-strain SARS-CoV-2 spike through an Ad26 vector. Note on this clone: Its cognate antigen is unknown.

The rearrangement links TRBV18 to TRBJ2-2, with D uncertain. This sequence originates from a person between 18 and 65 years old who received the Ad26.COV2.S COVID-19 vaccine or a placebo. This specimen consisted of peripheral blood, obtained in a trial of Ad26.COV2.S vaccine versus placebo. CDR3: CASTRPSVTGELFF. DNA of the CDR3: TGTGCCAGCACGCGTCCAAGTGTAACCGGGGAGCTGTTTTTT.